Shown below are 27 T cell receptor beta chains from a single sample sequenced in a study of T cells in localized non-small cell lung cancer (dated by TCRdb to 2020 to 2021). Preparation of the library involved the immunoSEQ multiplex PCR assay. TCRdb obtained this table from immuneACCESS and retained in-frame rearrangements with V and J assigned. These tables miss some clones; where compared with another copy, unresolved V genes account for less than half of the shortfall, and the remainder is unexplained. In all, the sample holds roughly 24,000 clones, and approximately 81% of those were seen once. Roughly a tenth of the sample rests with the top ten. Sequenced here: peripheral blood, sampled before any cancer treatment. These receptor sequences come from a man aged 40 to 70 with stage III squamous cell lung carcinoma.

The chain employs TRBV6-5 and TRBJ1-1, with D tentatively TRBD1 (6 bases). The CDR3 spans 15 residues. V gave up 6 bases and J gave up 5 bases, with 19 bases separating them. CDR1 MNHEY and CDR2 SVGAGI come from the germline V gene. CDR3 residues: CASSPGGGGLTEAFF. CDR3 sequence (DNA): TGTGCCAGCAGCCCCGGGGGCGGGGGGCTAACTGAAGCTTTCTTT.

This chain links TRBV10-2 with TRBJ2-5; 7 bases are shared with TRBD1. The germline V gene encodes CDR1 WSHSY and CDR2 SAAADI. V was clipped by 7 bases and J by 4 bases; unmatched bases: 3. The CDR3 is 12 amino acids. CDR3 nucleotide sequence: TGCGCCAGCAACCGACAGGGAGAGACCCAGTACTTC. The encoded protein is CASNRQGETQYF.

Only one count was recorded for this clone. The chain is built from TRBV11-2 and TRBJ1-1, with TRBD1 matching over 7 bases. The germline V gene encodes CDR1 SGHAT and CDR2 FQNNGV. The CDR3 runs 14 residues. Losses at the gene ends were 6 bases for V and 6 bases for J; bases not matched to a gene: 10. CDR3 coding DNA: TGTGCCAGCAGTTCGGTACAGGGGTTGCCTGAAGCTTTCTTT. Translated, it gives CASSSVQGLPEAFF.

The chain links TRBV7-9 to TRBJ2-5; perhaps TRBD2 as D (5 bases). Trimming removed 6 bases at V and 5 bases at J, with 10 bases between. Looked up from germline, CDR1 is SEHNR and CDR2 is FQNEAQ (reference sequence). The length of the CDR3 is 12 residues. This CDR3 is CASRDTRETQYF. The CDR3 DNA sequence: TGTGCCAGCAGAGACACTAGGGAGACCCAGTACTTC.

The chain links TRBV11-2 to TRBJ1-1; D is unclear. CDR3 size: 14 residues. V dropped 5 bases and J dropped 6 bases, with 16 bases sitting between them. Germline V CDR1 and CDR2: SGHAT, FQNNGV. DNA of the CDR3: TGTGCCAGCAGCCGGAACGGCAACTCTGCTGAAGCTTTCTTT. Translated, it gives CASSRNGNSAEAFF.

The V and J genes are TRBV15 and TRBJ1-1; 8 bases map to TRBD1. Germline assignment: CDR1 LNHNV and CDR2 YYDKDF (reference sequence). J lost 0 bases, V lost 8 bases, and 5 bases had no gene match. The CDR3 consists of 14 residues. CDR3 bases: TGTGCCACCGGAGCACAGGGGGTGAACACTGAAGCTTTCTTT. This sequence encodes CATGAQGVNTEAFF.

V gene TRBV11-2 combines with J gene TRBJ2-7; no reliable D call. The CDR3 spans 13 residues. Trimming took 5 bases from V and 0 from J, leaving 8 bases between them. CDR1 is SGHAT, CDR2 FQNNGV, per germline. The CDR3 bases are TGTGCCAGCAGCAGCATGGCCTCCTACGAGCAGTACTTC. Amino acids: CASSSMASYEQYF.

The CDR3 coding sequence is TGTGCCAGCACCCCAGGGATTCGGGCATACGAGCAGTACGTC. Translation: CASTPGIRAYEQYV. This sequence joins TRBV6-1 and TRBJ2-7, with D possibly matching TRBD1 (5 bases). With 7 bases removed from V and 4 bases from J, the gap between germline ends came to 17 bases. Germline V gene lookup returns CDR1 MNHNS and CDR2 SASEGT. This CDR3 is 14 amino acids long.

This clone was found once. The V call is TRBV7-2, the J call TRBJ1-4, with TRBD1 matching over 7 bases. V dropped 5 bases and J dropped 5; count of bases not matched to a gene: 11. This CDR3 is 16 amino acids long. The germline gives CDR1 SGHTA, CDR2 FQGNSA. CDR3 region: CASSEPLGTANEKLFF. CDR3 nucleotides: TGTGCCAGCAGCGAACCCCTAGGGACAGCCAATGAAAAACTGTTTTTT.

The chain recombines TRBV7-6 with TRBJ1-1, with D uncertain. Germline V gene lookup returns CDR1 SGHVS and CDR2 FNYEAQ. The CDR3 sequence is 13 residues long. V shed 1 base and J shed 1 base, with 4 bases lying between them. The CDR3 DNA reads TGTGCCAGCAGCTTAGAACAGAACACTGAAGCTTTCTTT. Translating it yields CASSLEQNTEAFF.

In DNA, the CDR3 is TGTGCCACCAGCAGAGGGGGTGAGAGTGGCGGGGAGCTGTTTTTT. It is translated as CATSRGGESGGELFF. J is TRBJ2-2 and V is TRBV15; D gene uncertain. The V and J ends lost 1 base and 7 bases respectively, with 13 bases between them. Germline-derived CDR1 and CDR2 are LNHNV and YYDKDF (reference sequence). The CDR3 has 15 amino acids.

About this clone: The same CDR3 arises from other DNA sequences in this sample as well. The CDR3 DNA reads TGTGCCAGCAGCGTAGGGGTTGAGCAGTTCTTC. Protein sequence: CASSVGVEQFF. The V and J genes are TRBV9 and TRBJ2-1; no reliable D call. Germline assignment: CDR1 SGDLS and CDR2 YYNGEE. V gave up 0 bases and J gave up 9 bases, with 4 bases separating them. The CDR3 covers 11 residues.

The V gene is TRBV18, the J gene TRBJ2-4, with D perhaps matching TRBD1 or TRBD2 (5 bases each). Trimming left V 0 bases short and J 9 bases short, with 18 bases between. In germline, CDR1 is KGHSH, CDR2 LQKENI. The CDR3 spans 16 residues. This CDR3 reads CASSPPTEGVRGIQYF. In DNA form, the CDR3 reads TGTGCCAGCTCACCACCCACAGAAGGCGTGAGGGGCATTCAGTACTTC.

The table lists this clone with a count of one. V usage is TRBV28 and J usage is TRBJ2-1, with 10 positions matching TRBD2. Per the germline V gene, CDR1 is MDHEN and CDR2 is SYDVKM. With V trimmed by 6 bases and J by 0 bases, 8 bases remained unmatched. CDR3 length: 17 amino acids. The CDR3 DNA sequence: TGTGCCAGCAGCCTTAAAGCGGGAGGGTCCTCCTACAATGAGCAGTTCTTC. This codes for CASSLKAGGSSYNEQFF.

This chain links TRBV27 with TRBJ2-1; D is unclear. CDR1 and CDR2 (germline): MNHEY, SMNVEV (reference sequence). V dropped 3 bases and J dropped 7 bases, with 7 bases sitting between them. The CDR3 loop spans 12 amino acids. CDR3 amino acids: CASSFGMNEQFF. CDR3 in DNA: TGTGCCAGCAGTTTCGGAATGAATGAGCAGTTCTTC.

The V and J genes are TRBV6-1 and TRBJ1-2; no clear D. Germline-derived CDR1 and CDR2 are MNHNS and SASEGT. The V end was cut by 6 bases, the J end by 7 bases, with 18 bases between. CDR3 length: 14 residues. The CDR3 spells CASRRGESKFGYTF. The DNA for the CDR3 is TGTGCCAGCAGGCGTGGAGAAAGTAAGTTTGGCTACACCTTC.

This chain connects TRBV9 to TRBJ1-2, with TRBD1 matching 7 bases. V lost 2 bases, J lost 4 bases, and 5 bases stayed unmatched. Germline V gene lookup returns CDR1 SGDLS and CDR2 YYNGEE. This CDR3 comprises 14 residues. CDR3 loop: CASSVGTDPYGYTF. In DNA, the CDR3 is TGTGCCAGCAGCGTCGGGACAGACCCCTATGGCTACACCTTC.

The V and J genes are TRBV7-2 and TRBJ1-1; D gene ambiguous. The length of the CDR3 is 13 residues. Trimming pared 6 bases from V and 4 bases from J, leaving 12 bases between. Germline V gene data show CDR1 as SGHTA and CDR2 as FQGNSA. The CDR3 spells CASRITRLTEAFF. CDR3 DNA sequence: TGTGCCAGCAGGATAACACGGCTCACTGAAGCTTTCTTT.

This clone appeared a few times. V is TRBV30 and J is TRBJ1-1, with D perhaps matching TRBD1 (6 bases). The V gene lost 3 bases and the J gene lost 6 bases, with 11 bases spanning the gap. The CDR3 extends over 12 amino acids. CDR1 and CDR2 from the germline V gene are GTSNPN and SVGIG (reference sequence). CDR3 DNA: TGTGCCTGGAGCGCTGCAGGGGCTGAAGCTTTCTTT. Translating gives CAWSAAGAEAFF.

The V and J genes are TRBV6-1 and TRBJ1-1, with D hard to call. The CDR3 runs 13 residues. The ends were cut back, 5 bases at V and 0 bases at J, with 7 bases in the middle. The germline V gene encodes CDR1 MNHNS and CDR2 SASEGT. The CDR3 protein is CASSTDMNTEAFF. The CDR3 DNA follows: TGTGCCAGCAGTACCGACATGAACACTGAAGCTTTCTTT.

The chain carries TRBV19 and TRBJ2-2; 7 nucleotides agree with TRBD2. The germline gives CDR1 LNHDA, CDR2 SQIVND (reference sequence). J gave up 7 bases and V 7 bases, and 12 bases lay outside the gene matches. The CDR3 spans 15 residues. The DNA of the CDR3 is TGTGCCAGTATGGACGGCGGGAGCGGGGTCGGGGAGCTGTTTTTT. Amino acids: CASMDGGSGVGELFF.

The gene calls are TRBV9 and TRBJ2-3; 11 bases align to TRBD2. The CDR3 runs 18 residues. Per the germline V gene, CDR1 is SGDLS and CDR2 is YYNGEE. The junction had 13 bases not matched to a gene; V was cut back by 4 bases and J by 3 bases. The CDR3 spells CASSPWGLSGGATDTQYF. DNA for the CDR3: TGTGCCAGCAGCCCTTGGGGTCTTAGCGGGGGGGCGACAGATACGCAGTATTTT.

The CDR3, as DNA: TGTGCCAGCAGCTTAGGAGGAAGGCCCACAGATACGCAGTATTTT. Encoded protein: CASSLGGRPTDTQYF. The rearrangement links TRBV7-9 to TRBJ2-3; D remains ambiguous. CDR1 and CDR2 (germline): SEHNR, FQNEAQ (reference sequence). V lost 1 base and J 2 bases, leaving 10 bases between the germline ends. The CDR3 has 15 amino acids.

The V gene is TRBV28, the J gene TRBJ2-7; no reliable D call. The CDR3 covers 13 residues. Germline V gives CDR1 MDHEN, CDR2 SYDVKM. V was pared by 1 base and J by 1 base, with 5 bases between. CDR3 sequence: CASSLSLSYEQYF. CDR3 bases: TGTGCCAGCAGTTTATCCCTATCCTACGAGCAGTACTTC.

The sample holds a few counts of this clone. V usage is TRBV23-1 and J usage is TRBJ2-7; 8 nucleotides match TRBD1. TRBV23-1 is placed among ORFs of uncertain function. Losses at the gene ends were 4 bases for V and 3 bases for J; bases not matched to a gene: 8. This CDR3 contains 15 residues. The DNA of the CDR3 is TGCGCCAGCAGTCCGGGACAGGTCCTTGACTACGAGCAGTACGTC. Amino acids: CASSPGQVLDYEQYV.

This clone was seen just once. The chain joins TRBV14 to TRBJ2-3; D call uncertain. V gave up 4 bases and J gave up 5 bases, with 4 bases separating them. The CDR3 has 11 residues. CDR1 is SGHDN, CDR2 FVKESK, per germline. In nucleotides, the CDR3 is TGTGCCAGCAGCCTACTAGATACGCAGTATTTT. Protein sequence: CASSLLDTQYF.

The chain combines TRBV7-9 with TRBJ2-1; no clear D. The CDR3 is 13 amino acids. V lost 5 bases to trimming and J lost 5 bases, with 10 bases between them. Germline V gives CDR1 SEHNR, CDR2 FQNEAQ (reference sequence). CDR3 region: CASSPVPHNEQFF. For the CDR3, the DNA is TGTGCCAGCAGCCCCGTTCCCCACAATGAGCAGTTCTTC.